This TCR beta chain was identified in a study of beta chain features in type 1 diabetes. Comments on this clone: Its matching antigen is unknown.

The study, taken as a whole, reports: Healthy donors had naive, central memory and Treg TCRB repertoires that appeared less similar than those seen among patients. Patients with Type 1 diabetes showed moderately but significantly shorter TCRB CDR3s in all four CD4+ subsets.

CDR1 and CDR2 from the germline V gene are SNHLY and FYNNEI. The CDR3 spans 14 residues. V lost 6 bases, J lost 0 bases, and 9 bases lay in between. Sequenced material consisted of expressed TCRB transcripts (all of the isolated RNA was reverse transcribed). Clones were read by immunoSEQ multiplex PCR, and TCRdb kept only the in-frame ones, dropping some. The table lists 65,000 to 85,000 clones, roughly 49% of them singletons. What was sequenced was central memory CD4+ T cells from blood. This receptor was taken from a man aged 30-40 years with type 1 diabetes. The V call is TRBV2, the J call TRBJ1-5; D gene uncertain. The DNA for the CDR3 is TGTGCCAGCAGCGCGGAGTATAGCAATCAGCCCCAGCATTTT. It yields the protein CASSAEYSNQPQHF.